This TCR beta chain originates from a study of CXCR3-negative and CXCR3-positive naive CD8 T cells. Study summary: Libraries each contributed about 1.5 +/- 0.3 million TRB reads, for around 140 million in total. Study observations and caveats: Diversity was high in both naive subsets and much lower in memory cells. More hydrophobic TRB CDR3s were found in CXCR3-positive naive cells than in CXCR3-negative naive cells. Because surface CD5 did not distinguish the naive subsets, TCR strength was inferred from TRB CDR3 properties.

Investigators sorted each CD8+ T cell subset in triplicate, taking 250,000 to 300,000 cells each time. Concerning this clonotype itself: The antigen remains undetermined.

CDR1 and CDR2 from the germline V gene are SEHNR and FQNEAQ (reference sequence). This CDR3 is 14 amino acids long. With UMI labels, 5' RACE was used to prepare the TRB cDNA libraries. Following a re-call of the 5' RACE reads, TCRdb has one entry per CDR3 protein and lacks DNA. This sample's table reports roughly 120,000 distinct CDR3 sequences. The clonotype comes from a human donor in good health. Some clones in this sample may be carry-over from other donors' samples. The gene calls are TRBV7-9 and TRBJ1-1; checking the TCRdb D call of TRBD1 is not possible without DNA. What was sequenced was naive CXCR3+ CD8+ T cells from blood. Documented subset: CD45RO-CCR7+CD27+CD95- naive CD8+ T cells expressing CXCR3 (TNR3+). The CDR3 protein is CASGTRGGGTEAFF.